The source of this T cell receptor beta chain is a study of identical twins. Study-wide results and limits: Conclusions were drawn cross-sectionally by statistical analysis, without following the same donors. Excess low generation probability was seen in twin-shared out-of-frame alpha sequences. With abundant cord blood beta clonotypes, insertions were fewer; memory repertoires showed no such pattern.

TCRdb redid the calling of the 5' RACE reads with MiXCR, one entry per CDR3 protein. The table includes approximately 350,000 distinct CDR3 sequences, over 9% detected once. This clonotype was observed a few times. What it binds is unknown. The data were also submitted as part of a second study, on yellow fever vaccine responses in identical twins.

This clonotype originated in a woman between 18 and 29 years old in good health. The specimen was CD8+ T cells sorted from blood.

In DNA, the CDR3 is TGTGCCACCAGTGATTTCGACTCCCCATACAATGAGCAGTTCTTC. Protein product: CATSDFDSPYNEQFF. This rearrangement joins TRBV24-1 to TRBJ2-1; no definite D call. Germline CDR1 KGHDR, CDR2 SFDVKD. V lost 1 base and J 4 bases, leaving 10 bases between the germline ends. The CDR3 extends over 15 amino acids.